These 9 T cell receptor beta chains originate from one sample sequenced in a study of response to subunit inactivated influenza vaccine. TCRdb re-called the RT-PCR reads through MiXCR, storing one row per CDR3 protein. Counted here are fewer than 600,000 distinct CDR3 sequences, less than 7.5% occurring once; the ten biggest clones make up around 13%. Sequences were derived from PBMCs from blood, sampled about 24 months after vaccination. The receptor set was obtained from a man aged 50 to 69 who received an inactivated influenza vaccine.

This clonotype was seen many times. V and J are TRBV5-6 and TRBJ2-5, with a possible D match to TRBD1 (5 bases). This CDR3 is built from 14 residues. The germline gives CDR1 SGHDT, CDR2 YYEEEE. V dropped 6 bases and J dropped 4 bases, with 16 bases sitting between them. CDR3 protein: CASNEVRGGETQYF. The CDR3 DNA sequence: TGTGCCAGCAACGAAGTTAGGGGCGGAGAGACCCAGTACTTC.

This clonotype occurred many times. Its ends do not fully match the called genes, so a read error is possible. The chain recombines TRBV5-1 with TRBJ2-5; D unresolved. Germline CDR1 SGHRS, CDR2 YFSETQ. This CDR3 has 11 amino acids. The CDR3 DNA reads TGTGCCAGCAGCTTCGAAGAGACCCAGTACTTC. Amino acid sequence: CASSFEETQYF.

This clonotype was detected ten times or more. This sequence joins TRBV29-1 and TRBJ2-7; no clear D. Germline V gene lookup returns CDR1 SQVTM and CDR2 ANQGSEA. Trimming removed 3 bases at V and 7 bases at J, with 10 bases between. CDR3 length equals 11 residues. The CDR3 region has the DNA TGCAGCGTTGACATCGGCCCGGAGCAGTACTTC. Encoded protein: CSVDIGPEQYF.

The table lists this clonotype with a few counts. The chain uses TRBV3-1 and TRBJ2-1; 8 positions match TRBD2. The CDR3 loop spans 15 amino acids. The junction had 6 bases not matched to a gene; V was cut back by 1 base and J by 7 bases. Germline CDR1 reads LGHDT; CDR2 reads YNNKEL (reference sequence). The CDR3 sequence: CASSQGAGGFNEQFF. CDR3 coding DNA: TGTGCCAGCAGCCAAGGTGCGGGGGGTTTTAATGAGCAGTTCTTC.

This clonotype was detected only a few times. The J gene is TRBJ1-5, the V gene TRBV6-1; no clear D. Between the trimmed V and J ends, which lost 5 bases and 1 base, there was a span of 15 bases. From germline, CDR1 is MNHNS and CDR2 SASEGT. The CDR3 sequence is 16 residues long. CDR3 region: CASSPTGVLSNQPQHF. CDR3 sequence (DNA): TGTGCCAGCAGTCCCACCGGGGTACTGAGCAATCAGCCCCAGCATTTT.

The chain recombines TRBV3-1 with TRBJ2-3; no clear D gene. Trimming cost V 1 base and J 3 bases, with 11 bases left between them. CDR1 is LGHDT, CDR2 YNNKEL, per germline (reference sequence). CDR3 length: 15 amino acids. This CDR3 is CASSQGPVETDTQYF. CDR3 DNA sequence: TGTGCCAGCAGCCAAGGTCCCGTGGAGACAGATACGCAGTATTTT.

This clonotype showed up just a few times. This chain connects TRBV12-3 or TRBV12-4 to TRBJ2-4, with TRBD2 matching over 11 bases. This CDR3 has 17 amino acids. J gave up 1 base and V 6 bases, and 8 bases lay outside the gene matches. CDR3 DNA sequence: TGTGCCAGCAGGGGTAGCGGGAGGGAAAGGGCCAAAAACATTCAGTACTTC. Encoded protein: CASRGSGRERAKNIQYF.

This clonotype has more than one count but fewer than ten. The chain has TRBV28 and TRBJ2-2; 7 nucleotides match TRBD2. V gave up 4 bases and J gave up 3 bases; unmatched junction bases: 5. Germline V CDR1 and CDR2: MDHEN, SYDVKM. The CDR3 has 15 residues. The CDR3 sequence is CASSSPGRDTGELFF. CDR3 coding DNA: TGTGCCAGCAGTTCGCCAGGGAGGGACACCGGGGAGCTGTTTTTT.

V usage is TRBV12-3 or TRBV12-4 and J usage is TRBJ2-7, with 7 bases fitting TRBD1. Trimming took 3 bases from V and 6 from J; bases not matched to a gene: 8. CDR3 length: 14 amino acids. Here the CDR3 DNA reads TGTGCCAGCAGTTTTAGCGACAGGGAGCGCGAGCAGTACTTC. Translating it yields CASSFSDREREQYF.